The 29 T cell receptor beta chains reported below all come from one sample, sequenced in a study of early T cells in non-severe SARS-CoV-2 infection. TCRdb re-called the 5' RACE reads with MiXCR, one entry per CDR3 protein. This sample carries over 85,000 distinct CDR3 sequences, roughly 15% of them seen once, and the ten largest clones take over 1%. The sample consisted of whole blood. The receptors come from an adult who was a healthcare worker with PCR-confirmed SARS-CoV-2 infection or an uninfected control (not recorded which).

The chain has TRBV18 and TRBJ2-3, with no clear D. The ends were cut back, 1 base at V and 1 base at J, with 12 bases in the middle. The CDR3 is 16 residues long. Germline V lookup: CDR1 KGHSH, CDR2 LQKENI. The DNA of the CDR3 is TGTGCCAGCTCACCACTGCCGGACCAAGGCACAGATACGCAGTATTTT. This sequence encodes CASSPLPDQGTDTQYF.

The chain has TRBV24-1 and TRBJ2-3; TRBD2 aligns across 7 bases. Germline CDR1 is KGHDR and CDR2 is SFDVKD. This CDR3 comprises 14 residues. J lost 8 bases, V lost 4 bases, and 8 bases had no gene match. The CDR3 loop reads CATSDRTSLSTQYF. The DNA of the CDR3 is TGTGCCACCAGTGACCGGACTAGTCTGAGTACGCAGTATTTT.

There are many counts of this clonotype. The chain combines TRBV30 with TRBJ2-7; 8 positions match TRBD2. This CDR3 contains 13 residues. From germline, CDR1 is GTSNPN and CDR2 SVGIG (reference sequence). The V gene end was trimmed by 3 bases and the J gene end by 2 bases; junction bases not matched to a gene: 3. CDR3 DNA: TGTGCCTGGAGAGGTAGCGGGGCCTACGAGCAGTACTTC. Protein: CAWRGSGAYEQYF.

J is TRBJ2-7 and V is TRBV5-1, with no clear D. This CDR3 contains 11 residues. V was clipped by 5 bases and J by 6 bases, with 9 bases between them. Germline CDR1 is SGHRS and CDR2 is YFSETQ. CDR3: CASRSEGEQYF. The DNA for the CDR3 is TGCGCCAGCAGGAGTGAAGGCGAGCAGTACTTC.

The chain combines TRBV28 with TRBJ2-7; TRBD2 matches 12 bases. Unmatched junction bases numbered 0, after V lost 3 bases and J lost 6 bases. The germline gives CDR1 MDHEN, CDR2 SYDVKM. This CDR3 is 13 amino acids long. Here the CDR3 DNA reads TGTGCCAGCAGTTTGGGACTAGCGGGCGAGCAGTACTTC. It yields the protein CASSLGLAGEQYF. Based on the CDR3 plus reference TRBV28 and TRBJ2-7, the full variable domain is DVKVTQSSRYLVKRTGEKVFLECVQDMDHENMFWYRQDPGLGLRLIYFSYDVKMKEKGDIPEGYSVSREKKERFSLILESASTNQTSMYLCASSLGLAGEQYFGPGTRLTVT.

The rearrangement joins TRBV11-2 to TRBJ2-3, with 7 bases aligning to TRBD1. After removal of 5 bases from V and 3 bases from J, the junction contained 11 bases not matched to a gene. Looked up from germline, CDR1 is SGHAT and CDR2 is FQNNGV. This CDR3 has 16 residues. For the CDR3, the DNA is TGTGCCAGCAGCCCCGCCGGGACAGATAGAACAGATACGCAGTATTTT. Amino acids: CASSPAGTDRTDTQYF.

Only a few counts were recorded for this clonotype. J is TRBJ1-4 and V is TRBV20-1; no reliable D call. Trimming shortened V by 5 bases and J by 4 bases, and 8 bases separated the two germline ends. The CDR3 loop spans 12 amino acids. The germline V gene has CDR1 DFQATT and CDR2 SNEGSKA (reference sequence). As DNA, the CDR3 is TGCAGTGCTTTTCAGCGTAATGAAAAACTGTTTTTT. This encodes CSAFQRNEKLFF.

This clonotype was seen only a few times. The chain links TRBV6-6 to TRBJ2-2, with TRBD1 matching over 7 bases. The CDR3 has 13 residues. Germline V lookup: CDR1 MNHNY, CDR2 SVGAGI (reference sequence). The CDR3 nucleotides read TGTGCAGGGGGCAGATCGAACACCGGGGAGCTGTTTTTT. Amino acids: CAGGRSNTGELFF.

This clonotype was counted between two and nine times. The rearrangement links TRBV6-6 to TRBJ1-2; no reliable D call. This CDR3 has 14 residues. Trimming cost V 4 bases and J 4 bases, with 13 bases left between them. The V gene's germline CDR1 is MNHNY and CDR2 SVGAGI (reference sequence). CDR3 nucleotides: TGTGCCAGCAGTTCCCCCTCTGGGATCTATGGCTACACCTTC. It translates to CASSSPSGIYGYTF.

This clonotype was picked up a small number of times. The gene calls are TRBV11-2 and TRBJ2-3; D is possibly TRBD1 (6 bases). Germline V gene sequence: CDR1 SGHAT, CDR2 FQNNGV. The CDR3 loop spans 15 amino acids. Trimming stripped 5 bases from V and 3 bases from J, with 15 bases between. In nucleotides, the CDR3 is TGTGCCAGCAGCAACGACCAGGGGTTAACAGATACGCAGTATTTT. Residues: CASSNDQGLTDTQYF. The variable domain in full, with the rest retrieved from reference TRBV11-2 and TRBJ2-3, is EAGVAQSPRYKIIEKRQSVAFWCNPISGHATLYWYQQILGQGPKLLIQFQNNGVVDDSQLPKDRFSAERLKGVDSTLKIQPAKLEDSAVYLCASSNDQGLTDTQYFGPGTRLTVL.

CDR3 residues: CASSEWTIQYF. The CDR3 DNA follows: TGTGCCAGCAGTGAATGGACCATTCAGTACTTC. This chain links TRBV6-1 with TRBJ2-4, with unresolved D. This CDR3 contains 11 residues. The V end lost 2 bases, the J end lost 9 bases, and 5 bases lay between the germline ends. Per germline, CDR1 MNHNS and CDR2 SASEGT.

This chain joins TRBV29-1 and TRBJ1-1, with 7 bases aligning to TRBD1. The V segment lost 6 bases and the J segment 5 bases; nucleotides outside the gene matches: 9. Germline CDR1 is SQVTM and CDR2 is ANQGSEA. CDR3 length: 13 residues. Here the CDR3 reads CSVSGTVRTEAFF. In DNA form, the CDR3 reads TGCAGCGTCTCCGGGACAGTAAGGACTGAAGCTTTCTTT.

This sequence joins TRBV3-1 and TRBJ2-5; the match to TRBD2 covers 8 bases. The J segment lost 4 bases and the V segment lost 8 bases, leaving 12 bases of the junction unmatched. CDR3 length: 15 amino acids. CDR1 LGHDT and CDR2 YNNKEL come from the germline V gene (reference sequence). CDR3 in amino acids: CASAPSGSVRETQYF. Written as DNA, the CDR3 is TGTGCCAGCGCCCCAAGCGGGAGCGTGAGAGAGACCCAGTACTTC.

CDR3 nucleotides: TGTGCCAGCGGTCACTTGGGACTAGCGGGGGGTACCAACGGGCAGTACTTC. Its translation: CASGHLGLAGGTNGQYF. V is TRBV27 and J is TRBJ2-7; TRBD2 matches at 15 bases. The V and J ends lost 8 bases and 9 bases, in that order; junction bases with no gene match: 17. This CDR3 spans 17 amino acids. CDR1 and CDR2 from the germline V gene are MNHEY and SMNVEV (reference sequence).

There are many counts of this clonotype. This chain connects TRBV12-3 or TRBV12-4 to TRBJ2-1, with 9 nucleotides matching TRBD1. V dropped 8 bases and J dropped 8; count of bases not matched to a gene: 10. The CDR3 contains 14 residues. CDR3 protein: CASLSGTGSDEQFF. The CDR3 bases are TGTGCCAGCCTAAGCGGGACAGGGAGCGATGAGCAGTTCTTC.

The CDR3 protein is CASSRFSTYTSTNPYNEQFF. CDR3 coding DNA: TGTGCCAGCAGCCGATTTTCCACATACACCTCGACGAACCCCTACAATGAGCAGTTCTTC. V is TRBV7-9 and J is TRBJ2-1, with no clear D. Germline loops: CDR1 SEHNR, CDR2 FQNEAQ (reference sequence). Trimming pared 5 bases from V and 2 bases from J, leaving 28 bases between. There are 20 residues in the CDR3.

The chain couples TRBV4-1 to TRBJ1-5, with D unclear. Germline CDR1 MGHRA, CDR2 YSYEKL. Deletions cut 0 bases from V and 9 bases from J, with 9 bases between. The CDR3 spans 13 residues. The CDR3 nucleotides are TGCGCCAGCAGCCAAGATCGCGGCCGGCCCCAGCATTTT. Amino acid sequence: CASSQDRGRPQHF.

This clonotype has a handful of counts. J is TRBJ1-2 and V is TRBV27; D ambiguous. Germline V gene sequence: CDR1 MNHEY, CDR2 SMNVEV (reference sequence). Trimming took 5 bases from V and 5 from J, leaving 18 bases between them. CDR3 length: 15 residues. The CDR3 bases are TGTGCCAGCAGTGTCGGCCCCGGTCCGTCGTATGGCTACACCTTC. This codes for CASSVGPGPSYGYTF.

This clonotype was seen only a few times. This sequence joins TRBV29-1 and TRBJ2-2, with a tentative D call TRBD2 (6 bases). CDR1 is SQVTM and CDR2 is ANQGSEA in the germline V gene. The CDR3 loop spans 14 amino acids. The V end lost 6 bases, the J end lost 3 bases, and 14 bases lay between the germline ends. The CDR3 is CSVSRGGHTGELFF. CDR3 DNA: TGCAGCGTCAGCCGGGGAGGCCACACCGGGGAGCTGTTTTTT.

This clonotype was observed a few times. The CDR3 coding sequence is TGTGCCAGCAGTTTAGGAAGGGGTTCACCCCTCCACTTT. It specifies CASSLGRGSPLHF. The V call is TRBV12-3 or TRBV12-4, the J call TRBJ1-6, with a tentative D call TRBD1 (5 bases). The V gene lost 1 base and the J gene lost 9 bases, with 7 bases spanning the gap. The CDR3 extends over 13 amino acids.

There are a few counts of this clonotype. As DNA, the CDR3 is TGTGCCAGCCGACAGGGAGGCGAGACCCAGTACTTC. This encodes CASRQGGETQYF. V gene TRBV18 combines with J gene TRBJ2-5; a weak D match, TRBD1 (7 bases). V shed 8 bases and J shed 5 bases, with 12 bases lying between them. The length of the CDR3 is 12 residues. CDR1 is KGHSH, CDR2 LQKENI, per germline.

The chain combines TRBV4-3 with TRBJ1-3; 7 bases are a match to TRBD1. This CDR3 has 18 amino acids. Looked up from germline, CDR1 is LGHNA and CDR2 is YSLEER. V trimming: 2 bases; J trimming: 0 bases; junction bases outside the gene matches: 10. The CDR3 reads CASSQSRQGRSSGNTIYF. The CDR3 DNA reads as TGCGCCAGCAGCCAATCTAGACAGGGACGTTCCTCTGGAAACACCATATATTTT.

This clonotype was counted at least ten times. CDR3 sequence reads: CASSPTLRDLQETQYF. As DNA, the CDR3 is TGTGCCAGCAGCCCCACTCTCCGGGACCTCCAAGAGACCCAGTACTTC. The chain joins TRBV3-1 to TRBJ2-5; either TRBD1 or TRBD2 may supply D (5 bases each). V gave up 4 bases and J gave up 1 base, with 16 bases separating them. The CDR3 is 16 amino acids. The V gene's germline CDR1 is LGHDT and CDR2 YNNKEL (reference sequence).

The sample holds a few counts of this clonotype. The rearrangement links TRBV20-1 to TRBJ1-3, with D possibly being TRBD1 (5 bases). CDR3 size: 15 residues. Germline V lookup: CDR1 DFQATT, CDR2 SNEGSKA (reference sequence). Trimming took 6 bases from V and 0 from J, leaving 15 bases between them. CDR3: CSAATGTLSGNTIYF. As DNA, the CDR3 is TGCAGTGCGGCAACAGGAACTCTCTCTGGAAACACCATATATTTT.

This clonotype has more than one count but fewer than ten. DNA of the CDR3: TGTGCCAGCGGACAGGGTGACGAGCAGTACTTC. Translation: CASGQGDEQYF. This sequence joins TRBV12-3 or TRBV12-4 and TRBJ2-7; 8 nucleotides align to TRBD1. With 8 bases clipped from V and 5 bases from J, the junction kept 2 bases outside the gene matches. The CDR3 length is 11 residues.

This clonotype was seen a few times. The chain joins TRBV4-3 to TRBJ1-5, with D possibly TRBD1 on 5 matching bases. The CDR3 consists of 14 residues. The V end was cut by 1 base, the J end by 8 bases, with 12 bases between. Germline CDR1 and CDR2: LGHNA and YSLEER. The CDR3 reads CASSQVPGGEPQHF. The CDR3 DNA is TGCGCCAGCAGCCAAGTTCCGGGGGGAGAGCCCCAGCATTTT.

This clonotype has just a few counts. The rearrangement joins TRBV7-8 to TRBJ2-3; D is ambiguous. V was shortened by 1 base and J by 1 base, with 12 bases between the two germline ends. The CDR3 contains 16 residues. The germline CDR1 and CDR2 sequences are SGHVS and FQNEAQ. The CDR3 loop is CASSLDPGPRTDTQYF. The CDR3, as DNA: TGTGCCAGCAGCTTAGATCCGGGTCCCCGCACAGATACGCAGTATTTT.

This clonotype was observed a few times. The rearrangement links TRBV20-1 to TRBJ2-7, with TRBD2 identical over 12 bases. V was pared by 4 bases and J by 4 bases, with 14 bases of the junction left unmatched. Germline CDR1 is DFQATT and CDR2 is SNEGSKA (reference sequence). There are 17 residues in the CDR3. CDR3 DNA sequence: TGCAGTGCTATAGGACTAGCGGGGTCGGGTACTCCTTACGAGCAGTACTTC. This sequence encodes CSAIGLAGSGTPYEQYF.

V and J are TRBV29-1 and TRBJ1-4; tentatively, D is TRBD1 (5 bases). Trimming removed 3 bases at V and 7 bases at J, with 12 bases between. CDR3 size: 13 residues. Per germline, CDR1 SQVTM and CDR2 ANQGSEA. This CDR3 reads CSVELQGGEKLFF. For the CDR3, the DNA is TGCAGCGTTGAGCTGCAGGGTGGTGAAAAACTGTTTTTT.